The rows below give T cell receptor beta chains drawn from one sample of a study of blood T cell repertoires in COVID-19. TCRdb's table, derived via immunoSEQ multiplex PCR, lists solely in-frame clones and lacks some. The sample records under 200,000 clones, 65% to 85% being singletons. The specimen sequenced was peripheral blood. Every receptor here comes from a man aged 65 to 79 with active or convalescent COVID-19. Both conserved end residues are part of each CDR3. The D gene is left open where the match is weak. The size field is filled for only some rows; it gives once, few, many or a size class.

v_call,d_call,j_call,clone_size,cdr3_aa,cdr3_nt
TRBV4-2,TRBD2,TRBJ2-1,NA,CASSQGTSRYNEQFF,TGTGCCAGCAGCCAGGGGACTAGCAGATACAATGAGCAGTTCTTC
TRBV4-3,TRBD1,TRBJ2-2,once,CASSQGPGGIGELFF,TGCGCCAGCAGCCAAGGTCCAGGGGGCATCGGGGAGCTGTTTTTT
TRBV27,TRBD2,TRBJ2-3,NA,CASSAIRGGFADTQYF,TGTGCCAGCAGTGCCATACGCGGGGGGTTCGCAGATACGCAGTATTTT
TRBV12-5,NA,TRBJ2-6,NA,CASGLALTGSGGANVLTF,TGTGCTAGTGGTTTGGCCTTAACAGGGTCGGGTGGGGCCAACGTCCTGACTTTC
TRBV6-2/TRBV6-3,TRBD1,TRBJ1-2,NA,CASSYTGAFSGYTF,TGTGCCAGCAGTTATACAGGGGCCTTTTCTGGCTACACCTTC
TRBV15,NA,TRBJ1-2,NA,CATSRDRTAPEVDYGYTF,TGTGCCACCAGCAGAGACAGGACAGCCCCGGAGGTAGACTATGGCTACACCTTC
TRBV14,TRBD1,TRBJ1-5,many,CASSQGDWGTGCQPQHF,TGTGCCAGCAGCCAAGGAGATTGGGGGACAGGGTGTCAGCCCCAGCATTTT
TRBV15,TRBD1,TRBJ1-5,NA,CATSRDRSGTGYSHNQPQHF,TGTGCCACCAGCAGAGATAGATCCGGGACAGGGTATTCCCACAATCAGCCCCAGCATTTT
TRBV27,NA,TRBJ1-4,once,CASRPPGEATKLFF,TGTGCCAGCAGACCCCCGGGGGAGGCTACAAAACTGTTTTTT
TRBV11-2,NA,TRBJ1-2,NA,CASSYNPGLDLRTYGYTF,TGTGCCAGCAGCTACAATCCGGGACTGGATCTCAGGACATATGGCTACACCTTC
TRBV6-2/TRBV6-3,TRBD2,TRBJ2-1,NA,CASSYSGLALNEQFF,TGTGCCAGCAGTTACTCGGGACTAGCGTTGAATGAGCAGTTCTTC
TRBV5-5,NA,TRBJ2-2,NA,CASSPRDTGELFF,TGTGCCAGCAGCCCGCGGGACACCGGGGAGCTGTTTTTT
TRBV5-1,NA,TRBJ2-5,few,CASSFSGLEETQYF,TGCGCCAGCAGCTTCTCAGGGTTGGAAGAGACCCAGTACTTC
TRBV27,NA,TRBJ2-7,NA,CASSLTGSEQYF,TGTGCCAGCAGCCTCACAGGGAGCGAGCAGTACTTC
TRBV6-2/TRBV6-3,TRBD1,TRBJ2-5,NA,CASSYRDRKETQYF,TGTGCCAGCAGTTACAGGGACAGAAAAGAGACCCAGTACTTC
TRBV2,NA,TRBJ1-1,NA,CASRLLVNTEAFF,TGTGCCAGCAGACTTCTAGTGAACACTGAAGCTTTCTTT
TRBV3-1/TRBV3-2,TRBD1,TRBJ1-3,NA,CASSLRQGGGNTIYF,TGTGCCAGCAGTTTACGACAGGGCGGTGGAAACACCATATATTTT
TRBV19,TRBD1,TRBJ2-1,NA,CASSMTLDRGIRNEQFF,TGTGCCAGTAGTATGACCCTGGACAGGGGAATCCGCAATGAGCAGTTCTTC
TRBV28,TRBD1,TRBJ1-5,NA,CASNQPTGAGQPQHF,TGTGCCAGCAACCAGCCCACAGGGGCTGGTCAGCCCCAGCATTTT
TRBV29-1,NA,TRBJ1-1,NA,CSVYRENEAFF,TGCAGCGTCTACAGGGAGAATGAAGCTTTCTTT
TRBV18,NA,TRBJ1-1,NA,CASSPARLGGGMNTEAFF,TGTGCCAGCTCACCCGCGCGGCTCGGTGGGGGCATGAACACTGAAGCTTTCTTT
TRBV28,NA,TRBJ1-1,many,CASSLRRTEEAFF,TGTGCCAGCAGTTTACGCCGGACTGAGGAAGCTTTCTTT
TRBV4-3,TRBD2,TRBJ2-1,NA,CASSPGLAGYNEQFF,TGCGCCAGCAGCCCAGGACTAGCGGGGTACAATGAGCAGTTCTTC
TRBV5-1,TRBD1,TRBJ1-1,NA,CASSPIGQVGSTEAFF,TGCGCCAGCAGCCCTATTGGACAGGTAGGGAGCACTGAAGCTTTCTTT
TRBV27,TRBD1,TRBJ1-2,NA,CASSGTVSGGYTF,TGTGCCAGCAGCGGGACAGTTTCGGGTGGCTACACCTTC
TRBV9,NA,TRBJ2-7,NA,CASSKDSSYEQYF,TGTGCCAGCAGCAAGGACTCCTCCTACGAGCAGTACTTC
TRBV7-8,TRBD1,TRBJ2-2,NA,CASSQTGGAETGELFF,TGTGCCAGCAGCCAAACAGGGGGCGCGGAAACCGGGGAGCTGTTTTTT
TRBV7-3,NA,TRBJ1-1,NA,CASRLQGNTEAFF,TGTGCCAGCAGACTACAGGGTAACACTGAAGCTTTCTTT
TRBV30,NA,TRBJ2-1,NA,CAWTPPVRRKNNEQFF,TGTGCCTGGACCCCCCCAGTGCGGCGGAAGAACAATGAGCAGTTCTTC
TRBV7-6,NA,TRBJ1-6,NA,CASSLGSRGNSPLHF,TGTGCCAGCAGCTTAGGGTCCCGCGGTAATTCACCCCTCCACTTT
TRBV5-4,NA,TRBJ2-1,NA,CASSLGLDDFGEQFF,TGTGCCAGCAGCTTGGGGCTAGACGATTTCGGTGAGCAGTTCTTC
TRBV4-1,TRBD1,TRBJ2-2,NA,CASSQERDRVTGELFF,TGCGCCAGCAGCCAAGAACGGGACAGGGTTACCGGGGAGCTGTTTTTT
TRBV27,TRBD1,TRBJ1-6,few,CASSYRDRPMGSYNSPLHF,TGTGCCAGCAGTTACCGGGACAGGCCTATGGGCTCCTATAATTCACCCCTCCACTTT
TRBV6-5,NA,TRBJ2-7,NA,CASSYSRSRQGQYF,TGTGCCAGCAGTTACTCGAGGAGCCGCCAGGGGCAGTACTTC
TRBV10-2,NA,TRBJ2-7,NA,CASSGARGLSGPTYEQYF,TGCGCCAGCAGTGGGGCAAGAGGCCTTAGCGGACCAACCTACGAGCAGTACTTC
TRBV9,TRBD2,TRBJ2-3,NA,CASSVAGGSADTQYF,TGTGCCAGCAGCGTAGCGGGGGGAAGTGCAGATACGCAGTATTTT
TRBV27,TRBD1,TRBJ1-2,NA,CASRGQGSSDGYTF,TGTGCCAGCAGGGGACAGGGGAGTTCGGATGGCTACACCTTC
TRBV9,NA,TRBJ2-7,NA,CASSPLAYTYEQYF,TGTGCCAGCAGCCCGCTAGCGTATACCTACGAGCAGTACTTC
TRBV27,NA,TRBJ1-5,many,CASSEREGRQPQHF,TGTGCCAGCAGTGAACGGGAGGGTAGACAGCCCCAGCATTTT
TRBV2,NA,TRBJ1-6,NA,CASSYAGLPPLHF,TGTGCCAGCTCCTATGCGGGGCTCCCACCCCTCCACTTT
TRBV4-1,NA,TRBJ2-1,NA,CASSPRAPEVGNEQFF,TGCGCCAGCAGCCCGCGGGCGCCGGAGGTTGGGAATGAGCAGTTCTTC
TRBV24-1,NA,TRBJ2-7,NA,CATSDSRVPRREQYF,TGTGCCACCAGTGATTCCAGGGTCCCCAGGCGCGAGCAGTACTTC
TRBV27,TRBD1,TRBJ1-1,few,CASTRQGPPHEAFF,TGTGCCAGCACCAGACAGGGTCCCCCACACGAAGCTTTCTTT